At least ten counts were recorded for the clone carrying this TCR beta chain. Its matching antigen is unknown. The CDR3 is made up of 17 amino acids. Trimming removed 1 base from V and 0 bases from J, with 10 bases in between. The source of the sample is a study of T cells in Graves' hyperthyroidism and ophthalmopathy. About the study: Prior to any treatment, at the point of initial diagnosis, peripheral blood was collected. Study-level results: With a median lead of approximately 6 months before onset, the model predicted ophthalmopathy. In blood, most of the thyroid clonotypes expanded above 0.001 were also present.

Diagnoses rested on clinical symptoms, serum thyroxine and TRAb, thyroid ultrasound and orbital computed tomography. TCR beta CDR3 regions were amplified from RNA. The HTBI set primed first-round TCR CDR3 RT-PCR. TCRdb redid the calling of the multiplex PCR reads with MiXCR, one entry per CDR3 protein. The data contain 240,000 or so distinct CDR3 sequences, roughly 17% of them singletons. The chain carries TRBV12-3 or TRBV12-4 and TRBJ1-6; D is possibly TRBD1 (5 bases). Material: blood. This TCR was sampled from a young woman with Graves' ophthalmopathy. CDR3 residues: CASSLEGKGSYNSPLHF. CDR3 in DNA: TGTGCCAGCAGTTTAGAGGGGAAGGGCTCCTATAATTCACCCCTCCACTTT.